This T cell receptor beta chain was found in a study of beta chain features in type 1 diabetes. General study results and limits: Moderate yet significant TCRB CDR3 shortening was seen in Type 1 diabetes patients in all four CD4+ subsets. A PCR bias possibly favoring shorter templates would apply equally to patients and controls.

Of note for this clone: The antigen remains undetermined.

What was sequenced were expressed TCRB transcripts, since all of the isolated RNA had been reverse transcribed. Method: immunoSEQ multiplex PCR; TCRdb's copy keeps in-frame clones and lacks some. The data contain 300,000 to 400,000 clones, 7% to 10% of them singletons. Input material: central memory CD4+ T cells from blood. The TCR sequence derives from a man aged 30-40 years with type 1 diabetes.

CDR3 bases: TGTGCCAGCAGCTTAGTGCAGGCCGGGGAGCTGTTTTTT. This translates into CASSLVQAGELFF. This chain connects TRBV7-2 to TRBJ2-2; unclear D gene. The CDR3 runs to 13 residues. Germline V gives CDR1 SGHTA, CDR2 FQGNSA. V lost 1 base, J lost 6 bases, and 6 bases lay in between.